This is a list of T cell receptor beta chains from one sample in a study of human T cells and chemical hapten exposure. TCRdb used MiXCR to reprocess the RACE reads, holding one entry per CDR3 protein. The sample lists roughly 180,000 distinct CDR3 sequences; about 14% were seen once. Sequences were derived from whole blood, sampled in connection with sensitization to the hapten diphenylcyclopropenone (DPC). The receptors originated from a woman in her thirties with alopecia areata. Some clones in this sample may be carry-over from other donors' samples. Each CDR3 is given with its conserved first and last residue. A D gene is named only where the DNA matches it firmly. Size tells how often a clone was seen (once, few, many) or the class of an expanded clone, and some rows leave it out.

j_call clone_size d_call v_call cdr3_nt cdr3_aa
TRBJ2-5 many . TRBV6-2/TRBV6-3 TGTGCCAGCAGCCCCGGACACTCCCAAGAGACCCAGTACTTC CASSPGHSQETQYF
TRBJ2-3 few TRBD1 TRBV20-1 TGCAGTGCCACAACTCTACCGGGACAGGGAGTGACAGATACGCAGTATTTT CSATTLPGQGVTDTQYF
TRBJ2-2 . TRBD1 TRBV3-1 TGTGCCAGCAGCCGAACCGGGACAGGGGTAACCGGGGAGCTGTTTTTT CASSRTGTGVTGELFF
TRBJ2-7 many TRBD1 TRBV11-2 TGTGCCAGCAGCTCGGGACAGAGGGGCGACGAGCAGTACTTC CASSSGQRGDEQYF
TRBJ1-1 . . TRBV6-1 TGTGCCAGCAGAGAGGGGAGACAGATCAAAGCTTTCTTT CASREGRQIKAFF
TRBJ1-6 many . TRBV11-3 TGTGCCAGCAGCTTAGATCAGGCGGGGAGCTCCTATAATTCACCCCTCCACTTT CASSLDQAGSSYNSPLHF
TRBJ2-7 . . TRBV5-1 TGCGCCAGCAGCTGGCAGGGCGGGGGCTTCTCCTACGAGCAGTACTTC CASSWQGGGFSYEQYF
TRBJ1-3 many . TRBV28 TGTGCCAGCAGTTCCCAGGCGAGGGGAAACACCATATATTTT CASSSQARGNTIYF
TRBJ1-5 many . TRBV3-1 TGTGCCAGCAGCCAGAGCCCGGGAGGCAATCAGCCCCAGCATTTT CASSQSPGGNQPQHF
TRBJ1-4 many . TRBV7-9 TGTGCCAGCAGCTTAGCGCCGGCTAATGAAAAACTGTTTTTT CASSLAPANEKLFF
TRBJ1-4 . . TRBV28 TGTGCCAGCAGTTTCGTTGGGGCAGGACTGGGAAAACTGTTTTTT CASSFVGAGLGKLFF
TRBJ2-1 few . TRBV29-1 TGCAGCGGAAGCCGGGACGGCTCCTACAATGAGCAGTTCTTC CSGSRDGSYNEQFF
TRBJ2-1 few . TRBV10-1 TGCGCCAGCAGTACGACTAGATACAATGAGCAGTTCTTC CASSTTRYNEQFF
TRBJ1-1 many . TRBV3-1 TGTGCCAGCAGCCCGTTCGGGACGTACACTGAAGCTTTCTTT CASSPFGTYTEAFF
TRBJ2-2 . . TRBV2 TGTGCCAGCAGGACAAGGCTAACGAACACCGGGGAGCTGTTTTTT CASRTRLTNTGELFF
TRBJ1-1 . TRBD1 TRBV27 TGTGCCAGCAGCTACGACAGGGACCTTGAAGCTTTCTTT CASSYDRDLEAFF
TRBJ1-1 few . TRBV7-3 TGTGCCAGCAGCTCCTCAGGGGTCACTGAAGCTTTCTTT CASSSSGVTEAFF
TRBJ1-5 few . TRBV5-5 TGTGCCAGCAGCTTACACCGGAATCAGCCCCAGCATTTT CASSLHRNQPQHF
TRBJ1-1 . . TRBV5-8 TGTGCCAGCAGCTTATGGAAGGATACGACTGAAGCTTTCTTT CASSLWKDTTEAFF
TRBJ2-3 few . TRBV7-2 TGTGCCAGCAGCAATTCTCATTGGGGGGCTAGCACAGATACGCAGTATTTT CASSNSHWGASTDTQYF